This TCR beta chain was identified during a study of CD8 T cells in ankylosing spondylitis (dated by TCRdb to about 2017). Background on the whole study: The study set out to find disease-linked TCR variants by profiling T cell receptor beta repertoires in ankylosing spondylitis patients and healthy donors. In total, the full study cohort was made up of roughly 110 healthy donors and 25 to 30 ankylosing spondylitis patients. Peripheral blood was sampled, and synovial fluid was also collected from ankylosing spondylitis patients. Study-wide conclusions, independent of this receptor: Blood from ankylosing spondylitis patients appeared to be characterized by a TCR beta motif composed of 7 to 9 highly homologous amino acid variants. A CD8+ phenotype was shown by the disease-linked clones, which were found at relatively low frequencies in peripheral blood. The disease-linked clones were reported as significantly enriched in matched synovial fluid samples from ankylosing spondylitis patients. Some motif variants were previously reported in synovial fluid and blood of reactive arthritis patients, suggesting common disease-initiation mechanisms.

Taken from cysteine to phenylalanine, the CDR3 has 17 residues. Only the CDR3 region is kept as DNA, spanning 51 bases read in frame from base 1. V loses 1 base, J loses 3 bases, and the germline ends lie 19 bases apart. CDR1 and CDR2, per the germline V gene, are SGHAT and FQNNGV. A remark on this clonotype: The antigen it binds to is not known. It has no much larger one-base neighbor in the sample; base qualities were not kept.

The data were produced on an Illumina HiSeq 2500. Quantitative 5'-RACE with molecular barcodes was used to prepare TCR beta libraries. Processing in the source paper ran as follows. A new computational method, built on a probabilistic model of VDJ rearrangement, was used to identify disease-linked TCR variants. Starting from the raw public reads, TCRdb applied fastp trimming at Q25, assembled clones with MiXCR and retained in-frame beta chains. Every distinct CDR3 protein forms one entry, paired with its most common genes and DNA. TCRdb, rather than the study authors, made the V and J calls. Within this sample are around 390,000 distinct CDR3 sequences, with 20% to 25% of them counted one time only. Jointly, the top ten make up around 17% of the sample.

The source is a male donor with ankylosing spondylitis. The rearrangement joined TRBV11-2 to TRBJ2-7; the D gene is perhaps TRBD1 or TRBD2, each of them matching over 5 bases. The sequenced material came from blood, either unsorted or a sorted T cell fraction (not recorded which). CDR3 region: CASSLAVGAGRGYEQYF. The nucleotide sequence is given as TGTGCCAGCAGCTTAGCAGTCGGGGCCGGAAGGGGCTACGAGCAGTACTTC.